The clone carrying this T cell receptor (beta chain) was detected once. These data originate in a study of blood T cell repertoires in COVID-19. Study summary: Samples of COVID-19 (acute and convalescent) were obtained from the United States, Italy and Spain. PBMCs, B-cell-depleted T cells, or T cells were the source of the cDNA or gDNA that made up the material.

Authors' processing steps: For nucleated cells, counts were estimated from reference gene primer amplification. The assay was immunoSEQ multiplex PCR, and TCRdb's table has in-frame clones only and misses some. The V and J calls and clone size were taken over from that table, and D and trimming were inferred from the DNA. The sample holds 100,000 or so clones, about two thirds seen once. In germline, CDR1 is SGHVS, CDR2 FQNEAQ. This CDR3 spans 16 amino acids. Trimming at V came to 4 bases and at J to 5 bases, leaving 13 bases not matched to a gene. This chain joins TRBV7-8 and TRBJ2-5, with TRBD1 identical over 7 bases. Specimen: peripheral blood. The clonotype comes from a woman of 80 years or more with acute or convalescent COVID-19. For the CDR3, the DNA is TGTGCCAGCAGCTCTTCACCTACAGGGGCCGAGGAGACCCAGTACTTC. It encodes CASSSSPTGAEETQYF.